This T cell receptor beta chain appears in the sequencing data of a study of memory CD4+ T cells and cytomegalovirus serostatus. Some clones are missing from TCRdb's copy, which holds only in-frame ones; the method was immunoSEQ multiplex PCR. Of some 26,000 clones in the sample, 75% to 85% are singletons; the top ten hold over 0.6%. Trimming pared 0 bases from V and 1 base from J, leaving 6 bases between. This CDR3 region has 13 residues. CDR1 and CDR2 (germline): SQVTM, ANQGSEA. Single viable CD3+CD4+CD8-CD45RO+ cells were sorted as the memory CD4+ T cells. Serum IgG to CMV pp150, pp28, p38 and p52 defined serostatus.

The sequenced sample was memory CD4+ T cells from blood. The chain links TRBV29-1 to TRBJ1-1; D not resolved. The source is an adult in good health and CMV-seronegative. The DNA for the CDR3 is TGCAGCGTTGAAGAGCAGCAGAACACTGAAGCTTTCTTT. Residues: CSVEEQQNTEAFF.